These 9 T cell receptor beta chains were all obtained from the same sample, sequenced in a study of blood T cell repertoires in COVID-19. The table came from immunoSEQ multiplex PCR; TCRdb's copy has only in-frame clones and leaves some out. Among 50,000 to 70,000 clones listed, 91% were seen once. Material: peripheral blood. These receptor sequences come from a man aged 60 to 69 with acute or convalescent COVID-19.

The chain uses TRBV6-5 and TRBJ2-1, with TRBD2 identical over 11 bases. J lost 3 bases, V lost 9 bases, and 7 bases had no gene match. Germline values: CDR1 MNHEY, CDR2 SVGAGI. CDR3 length: 15 residues. The CDR3 bases are TGTGCCAGTTCGGCCGGGACTAGCGGCTACAATGAGCAGTTCTTC. Translating it yields CASSAGTSGYNEQFF.

J is TRBJ1-4 and V is TRBV10-3; D is ambiguous. V was trimmed by 0 bases and J by 5 bases, leaving 7 bases between them. Per germline, CDR1 ENHRY and CDR2 SYGVKD. The CDR3 sequence is 14 residues long. In DNA form, the CDR3 reads TGTGCCATCAGTGAGTCCGCGGGGAATGAAAAACTGTTTTTT. It translates to CAISESAGNEKLFF.

V usage is TRBV24-1 and J usage is TRBJ1-1, with D unresolved. Germline V gene lookup returns CDR1 KGHDR and CDR2 SFDVKD. The CDR3 has 13 residues. V lost 7 bases and J lost 6, with 14 bases in between. CDR3 DNA sequence: TGTGCCACCAGGGGTCGAGGGAGGGCTGAAGCTTTCTTT. Translated: CATRGRGRAEAFF.

The V call is TRBV11-2, the J call TRBJ1-6; D not certain. Germline V gives CDR1 SGHAT, CDR2 FQNNGV. Trimming removed 3 bases at V and 5 bases at J, with 8 bases between. The CDR3 runs to 14 residues. CDR3 region: CASSLRADNSPLHF. In DNA form, the CDR3 reads TGTGCCAGCAGCTTGCGGGCGGATAATTCACCCCTCCACTTT. Supplemented by reference TRBV11-2 and TRBJ1-6, the full variable domain reads EAGVAQSPRYKIIEKRQSVAFWCNPISGHATLYWYQQILGQGPKLLIQFQNNGVVDDSQLPKDRFSAERLKGVDSTLKIQPAKLEDSAVYLCASSLRADNSPLHFGNGTRLTVT.

The rearrangement joins TRBV4-3 to TRBJ1-1, with 9 bases that match TRBD1. There are 18 residues in the CDR3. V lost 4 bases and J lost 3; bases outside the gene matches: 15. Germline CDR1 is LGHNA and CDR2 is YSLEER. The CDR3 sequence: CASSLYFRSTGGYTEAFF. CDR3 DNA: TGCGCCAGCAGCCTTTATTTCCGGTCGACAGGGGGGTACACTGAAGCTTTCTTT.

V and J are TRBV29-1 and TRBJ1-1; D is possibly TRBD1 (6 bases). The germline CDR1 and CDR2 sequences are SQVTM and ANQGSEA. This CDR3 contains 12 residues. Trimming removed 6 bases at V and 2 bases at J, with 10 bases between. CDR3 coding DNA: TGCAGCGTCATGACAGGAAACACTGAAGCTTTCTTT. It specifies CSVMTGNTEAFF.

This rearrangement joins TRBV9 to TRBJ1-3; no reliable D call. The CDR3 extends over 13 amino acids. Germline-derived CDR1 and CDR2 are SGDLS and YYNGEE. V lost 0 bases, J lost 9 bases, and 10 bases lay in between. The CDR3 coding sequence is TGTGCCAGCAGCGTAGTGATTAGTGGCACCATATATTTT. Protein sequence: CASSVVISGTIYF.

The chain employs TRBV5-6 and TRBJ2-7, with a tentative D call TRBD1 (6 bases). This CDR3 has 14 amino acids. Germline V CDR1 and CDR2: SGHDT, YYEEEE. The V gene lost 2 bases and the J gene lost 2 bases, with 11 bases spanning the gap. In DNA, the CDR3 is TGTGCCAGCAGCTTAGGGACAAGGACCTACGAGCAGTACTTC. Protein sequence: CASSLGTRTYEQYF.

This chain links TRBV28 with TRBJ2-7, with 7 bases lining up with TRBD1. J was trimmed by 7 bases and V by 6 bases; bases with no gene match: 9. Germline V gene data show CDR1 as MDHEN and CDR2 as SYDVKM. The CDR3 has 13 amino acids. The CDR3 region has the DNA TGTGCCAGCAGGCAAGGACAGGTGAGGGAGCAGTACTTC. Translation gives CASRQGQVREQYF.